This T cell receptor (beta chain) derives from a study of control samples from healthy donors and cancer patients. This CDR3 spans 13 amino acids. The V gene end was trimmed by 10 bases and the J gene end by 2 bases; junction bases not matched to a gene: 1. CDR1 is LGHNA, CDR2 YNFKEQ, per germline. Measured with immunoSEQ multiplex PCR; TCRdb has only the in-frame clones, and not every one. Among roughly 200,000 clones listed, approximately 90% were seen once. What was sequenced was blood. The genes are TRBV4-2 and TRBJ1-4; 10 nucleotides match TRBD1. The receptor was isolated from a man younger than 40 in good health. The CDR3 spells CATTGGTNEKLFF. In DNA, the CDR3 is TGTGCCACGACAGGGGGCACTAATGAAAAACTGTTTTTT.